This T cell receptor beta chain was sequenced for a study of CD8 T cells in ankylosing spondylitis. V was clipped by 4 bases and J by 4 bases; unmatched bases: 8. This CDR3 contains 17 residues. CDR1 and CDR2 from the germline V gene are ENHRY and SYGVKD. Remarks on this clonotype: Its matching antigen is unknown.

Library preparation for TCR beta used quantitative 5'-RACE with molecular barcodes. TCRdb recomputed calls from the 5' RACE reads with MiXCR, one row per CDR3 protein. Of about 440,000 distinct CDR3 sequences detected, more than 15% appear once; the ten largest clones hold approximately 1%. Study results and limitations: In ankylosing spondylitis patients, matched synovial fluid reportedly showed significant enrichment of disease-linked clones. A TCR beta motif of 8 or 9 highly homologous variants appeared characteristic of ankylosing spondylitis blood. Certain motif variants had earlier been reported in reactive arthritis synovial fluid and blood. CD8+ disease-linked clones were present at relatively low frequencies in blood.

Sequences were obtained from blood, either unsorted or a sorted T cell fraction (not recorded which). The chain links TRBV10-3 to TRBJ2-7; 15 nucleotides align to TRBD2. This TCR came from a male donor with ankylosing spondylitis. The CDR3 loop reads CAISAPLGTSGRYEQYF. Here the CDR3 DNA reads TGTGCCATCAGTGCCCCTCTTGGGACTAGCGGGAGGTACGAGCAGTACTTC.